These 13 T cell receptor beta chains came from one sample sequenced in a study of early T cells in non-severe SARS-CoV-2 infection (dated by TCRdb to the early 2020s). Libraries came from 5' RACE. Sequenced using a NextSeq 500. Using fastp trimming at Q25 and MiXCR clonotype assembly, TCRdb reanalyzed the public sequencing data and kept in-frame beta chains. Every CDR3 protein is listed once, alongside the most common genes and DNA of its rows. In all, the sample holds 74,000 or so distinct CDR3 sequences, and around 13% of those were seen once. The ten top clones hold 1.1% of the sample. What was sequenced was whole blood. The receptor set was obtained from an adult who was a healthcare worker with PCR-confirmed SARS-CoV-2 infection or an uninfected control (not recorded which).

The chain joins TRBV24-1 to TRBJ2-5; D could derive from TRBD1 or TRBD2 (5 bases each). The V end lost 7 bases, the J end lost 1 base, and 9 bases lay between the germline ends. Per germline, CDR1 KGHDR and CDR2 SFDVKD. This CDR3 comprises 13 residues. The CDR3, as DNA: TGTGCCACCAGCACCGGGACCCAAGAGACCCAGTACTTC. This encodes CATSTGTQETQYF.

This clonotype has at least ten counts. The DNA is left out, because the CDR3 cannot be placed on it with certainty; the CDR3 is given as TCRdb lists it. The chain combines TRBV11-2 with TRBJ1-1. From its first to its last residue, the CDR3 has 24 amino acids. The germline gives CDR1 SGHAT, CDR2 FQNNGV. CDR3 protein: CASSKTLGLKLSFASVKVGTEAFF.

The chain couples TRBV27 to TRBJ2-7; 7 positions match TRBD1. CDR1 and CDR2 from the germline V gene are MNHEY and SMNVEV (reference sequence). V was pared by 7 bases and J by 1 base, with 13 bases of the junction left unmatched. The CDR3 is 16 amino acids. CDR3 DNA sequence: TGTGCCAGCAAGCCCCAGTGGGACAGTCTTTCCTACGAGCAGTACTTC. It encodes CASKPQWDSLSYEQYF.

This clonotype was counted at least ten times. The genes are TRBV6-6 and TRBJ2-7, with 9 bases aligning to TRBD2. The junction had 10 bases not matched to a gene; V was cut back by 6 bases and J by 7 bases. The CDR3 has 14 residues. Germline V gives CDR1 MNHNY, CDR2 SVGAGI (reference sequence). CDR3 in DNA: TGTGCCAGCAGCCCAACTAGCGGGTGGGGGGAGCAGTACTTC. Translation: CASSPTSGWGEQYF.

V is TRBV10-2 and J is TRBJ1-1; D unclear. Deletions cut 7 bases from V and 3 bases from J, with 9 bases between. The CDR3 extends over 12 amino acids. Per germline, CDR1 WSHSY and CDR2 SAAADI. CDR3 in DNA: TGCGCCAGCAATCGGGGAGACACTGAAGCTTTCTTT. Protein: CASNRGDTEAFF.

The V call is TRBV7-2, the J call TRBJ1-5, with unresolved D. The V end lost 0 bases, the J end lost 7 bases, and 7 bases lay between the germline ends. CDR1 and CDR2 from the germline V gene are SGHTA and FQGNSA. The CDR3 loop spans 13 amino acids. The chain's CDR3 is CASSLASTQPQHF. For the CDR3, the DNA is TGTGCCAGCAGCTTAGCGAGTACACAGCCCCAGCATTTT.

V and J are TRBV10-3 and TRBJ2-7; 9 nucleotides line up with TRBD2. V dropped 10 bases and J dropped 0; count of bases not matched to a gene: 10. Germline CDR1 ENHRY, CDR2 SYGVKD. The CDR3 sequence is 15 residues long. The CDR3 DNA follows: TGTGCCACCAGACAGACTAGCGGATACTCCTACGAGCAGTACTTC. Translating gives CATRQTSGYSYEQYF.

The rearrangement joins TRBV7-8 to TRBJ2-1; D perhaps matches TRBD2 (6 bases). Trimming cost V 5 bases and J 4 bases, with 15 bases left between them. Germline V lookup: CDR1 SGHVS, CDR2 FQNEAQ. The CDR3 has 15 amino acids. Written as DNA, the CDR3 is TGTGCCAGCAGCCGCAAGTTCGGAGGGTACAATGAGCAGTTCTTC. Translating gives CASSRKFGGYNEQFF.

This clonotype has more than one count but fewer than ten. The gene calls are TRBV6-2 or TRBV6-3 and TRBJ2-1; D assignment may be TRBD1 or TRBD2 (5 bases each). CDR3 length equals 15 residues. V dropped 2 bases and J dropped 6 bases, with 14 bases sitting between them. Germline-derived CDR1 and CDR2 are MNHEY and SVGEGT. CDR3 sequence (DNA): TGTGCCAGCAGTTACGTCGGGACCCTATCCAATGAGCAGTTCTTC. Its protein is CASSYVGTLSNEQFF.

This rearrangement joins TRBV6-6 to TRBJ2-1; D gene ambiguous. The CDR3 has 15 residues. Germline V gene sequence: CDR1 MNHNY, CDR2 SVGAGI (reference sequence). V was clipped by 8 bases and J by 5 bases, with 19 bases between them. CDR3 nucleotides: TGTGCCAGCGCCAAAACAGAACCCGTTGACAATGAGCAGTTCTTC. Translation gives CASAKTEPVDNEQFF.

This clonotype was seen at least ten times. The chain combines TRBV14 with TRBJ2-3; D uncertain. The CDR3 is 13 residues long. The V end was cut by 1 base, the J end by 6 bases, with 8 bases between. The germline V gene has CDR1 SGHDN and CDR2 FVKESK. DNA of the CDR3: TGTGCCAGCAGCCAAGGACCTAGGGATACGCAGTATTTT. Amino acid sequence: CASSQGPRDTQYF.

In this sample, this clonotype turned up a few times. The chain links TRBV28 to TRBJ2-1; D not certain. The CDR3 sequence is 12 residues long. From germline, CDR1 is MDHEN and CDR2 SYDVKM. The ends were cut back, 2 bases at V and 8 bases at J, with 7 bases in the middle. The CDR3, as DNA: TGTGCCAGCAGTTTACTGGGTTATGAGCAGTTCTTC. Translation: CASSLLGYEQFF. The variable domain in full, completed from reference TRBV28 and TRBJ2-1, reads DVKVTQSSRYLVKRTGEKVFLECVQDMDHENMFWYRQDPGLGLRLIYFSYDVKMKEKGDIPEGYSVSREKKERFSLILESASTNQTSMYLCASSLLGYEQFFGPGTRLTVL.

The gene calls are TRBV12-3 or TRBV12-4 and TRBJ1-5; maybe TRBD1 (5 bases). CDR3 length: 14 amino acids. Trimming cost V 7 bases and J 6 bases, with 16 bases left between them. DNA of the CDR3: TGTGCCAGCACCCGTCGGGGGGTTCTTCAGCCCCAGCATTTT. Translated, it gives CASTRRGVLQPQHF.